The T cell receptor beta chain described here comes from a study of blood T cell repertoires in COVID-19. Study details: PBMCs, B-cell-depleted T cells, or T cells provided the cDNA or gDNA that made up the material.

In the authors' methods: Quantification of nucleated cells was approximated via reference gene primer amplification. Only in-frame clones appear in the TCRdb table, and some are missing; sequencing was by immunoSEQ multiplex PCR. The V and J calls and the clone size are those of that table, but D and trimming were determined from the DNA. Among some 240,000 clones listed, roughly 92% were seen once. This CDR3 contains 13 residues. Germline assignment: CDR1 MNHEY and CDR2 SVGAGI. V lost 4 bases and J 3 bases, leaving 7 bases between the germline ends. This chain uses TRBV6-5 with TRBJ1-5; unclear D gene. The TCR was taken from a man in his 60s with COVID-19, enrolled during active disease. Sequenced input: peripheral blood. This CDR3 is CASSLIYNQPQHF. The CDR3 DNA is TGTGCCAGCAGTTTAATTTACAATCAGCCCCAGCATTTT.